This passage covers 7 T cell receptor beta chains from one sample sequenced in a study of blood T cells in healthy people across ages. The use of a sample-barcoded 5' primer and a J-beta primer mix characterized a second PCR of about 6 to 12 cycles. TCRdb called the 5' RACE reads again in MiXCR, with one record for every CDR3 protein. The sample has some 1.5 million distinct CDR3 sequences; approximately 28% are singletons. The sample consisted of blood. These receptors came from a woman aged 25 to 39 in good health.

To note about this clonotype: A much larger clone differs from this one at a single base, so this may be a read error. The gene calls are TRBV10-3 and TRBJ2-4; TRBD1 is a possible D gene (6 bases). Trimming cost V 5 bases and J 13 bases, with 18 bases left between them. The CDR3 runs 13 residues. The germline V gene has CDR1 ENHRY and CDR2 SYGVKD. The CDR3 DNA reads as TGTGCCATCAGTTGGGTCAGGGGCGAGGAGCAGTACTTC. This encodes CAISWVRGEEQYF.

This clonotype was recorded a few times. The chain joins TRBV20-1 to TRBJ1-2; TRBD1 might be the D (6 bases). Trimming left V 5 bases short and J 0 bases short, with 16 bases between. Germline-derived CDR1 and CDR2 are DFQATT and SNEGSKA (reference sequence). The CDR3 is 15 residues long. CDR3 DNA: TGCAGTGCTCGACAGGACGGCCGAGCTAACTATGGCTACACCTTC. It is translated as CSARQDGRANYGYTF.

This clonotype showed up just a few times. The gene calls are TRBV5-1 and TRBJ2-5; 8 bases fit TRBD2. Germline assignment: CDR1 SGHRS and CDR2 YFSETQ. CDR3 length: 15 amino acids. V trimming: 5 bases; J trimming: 4 bases; junction bases outside the gene matches: 10. CDR3 nucleotide sequence: TGCGCCAGCAGACCTACGGGGGGGCTAGGAGAGACCCAGTACTTC. This codes for CASRPTGGLGETQYF.

Points on this clonotype: A read error is possible here, since a much larger clone lies one base away. Here the CDR3 omits its conserved ending phenylalanine or tryptophan, so a read error is the likely source. V usage is TRBV11-2 and J usage is TRBJ2-7, with a weak D call TRBD1 (6 bases). The CDR3 has 15 amino acids. The V gene's germline CDR1 is SGHAT and CDR2 FQNNGV. Trimming cost V 1 base and J 3 bases, with 13 bases left between them. CDR3 bases: TGTGCCAGCAGCTTAGGGGGGCAGGGCCACTACGAGCAGTACCTC. This codes for CASSLGGQGHYEQYL.

This clonotype turned up a few times. This chain uses TRBV20-1 with TRBJ2-3; D perhaps matches TRBD2 (7 bases). This CDR3 has 14 amino acids. Germline lookup yields CDR1 DFQATT and CDR2 SNEGSKA (reference sequence). With 5 bases removed from V and 2 bases from J, the gap between germline ends came to 14 bases. The CDR3 protein is CSAVDGGPTDTQYF. The CDR3 DNA follows: TGCAGTGCTGTCGACGGGGGGCCCACAGATACGCAGTATTTT.

The chain recombines TRBV2 with TRBJ2-7, with 9 bases lining up with TRBD2. The CDR3 sequence is 14 residues long. The germline gives CDR1 SNHLY, CDR2 FYNNEI. Trimming removed 1 base from V and 7 bases from J; junction bases left unmatched: 5. The CDR3 DNA reads as TGTGCCAGCAGTGAAGTAGCGGGAGTTAGAGAGCAGTACTTC. Protein sequence: CASSEVAGVREQYF.

This clonotype appeared a few times. One junction end does not reproduce the germline sequence, and a read error may be involved. V is TRBV9 and J is TRBJ1-2; 8 bases map to TRBD1. Germline-derived CDR1 and CDR2 are SGDLS and YYNGEE. The CDR3 consists of 16 residues. CDR3 DNA: TGTGCCAGTAGCGTAGCCAGGACAGGGCCTAACTATGGCTACACCTTC. Its protein is CASSVARTGPNYGYTF.